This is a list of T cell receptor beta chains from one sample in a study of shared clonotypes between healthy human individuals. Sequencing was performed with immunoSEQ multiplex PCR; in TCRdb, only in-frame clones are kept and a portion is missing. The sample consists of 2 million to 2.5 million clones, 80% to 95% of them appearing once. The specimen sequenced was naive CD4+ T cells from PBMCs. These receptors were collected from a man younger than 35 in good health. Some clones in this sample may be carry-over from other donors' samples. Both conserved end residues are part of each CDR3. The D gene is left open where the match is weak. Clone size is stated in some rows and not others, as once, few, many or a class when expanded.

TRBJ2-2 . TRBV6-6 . TGTGCCAGCAGTTCGTCTAGCCGTGACACCGGGGAGCTGTTTTTT CASSSSSRDTGELFF
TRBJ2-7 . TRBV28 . TGTGCCAGCAGTTTATTGGCGACCGAGCAGTACTTC CASSLLATEQYF
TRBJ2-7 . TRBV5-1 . TGCGCCAGCAGCTCCCTACAGGGAGCTGACTCCTACGAGCAGTACTTC CASSSLQGADSYEQYF
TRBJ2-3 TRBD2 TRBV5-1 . TGCGCCAGCAGCCGGGAGGGGGGCGATCCCGCAGATACGCAGTATTTT CASSREGGDPADTQYF
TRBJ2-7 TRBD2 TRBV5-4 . TGTGCCAGCAGCTTGCAGAGACTAGCGGGAGGAACTACCTACGAGCAGTACTTC CASSLQRLAGGTTYEQYF
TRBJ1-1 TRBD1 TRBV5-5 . TGTGCCAGCAGCCAAGGGGGCTTTGAAGCTTTCTTT CASSQGGFEAFF
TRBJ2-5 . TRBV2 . TGTGCCAGCAGTGCCCCTGGGACGGCGTACCAAGAGACCCAGTACTTC CASSAPGTAYQETQYF
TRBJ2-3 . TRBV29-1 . TGCAGCGTTGATGAAGCTAGCACAGATACGCAGTATTTT CSVDEASTDTQYF
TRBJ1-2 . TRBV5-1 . TGCGCCAGCAGCTTGGCCCGAGGGGTGGAAGGCTACACCTTC CASSLARGVEGYTF
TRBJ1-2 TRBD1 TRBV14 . TGTGCCAGCAGCGAACACTGGACAGGGGCATATGCAGGAGGCTACACCTTC CASSEHWTGAYAGGYTF
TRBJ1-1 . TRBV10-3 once TGTGCCACGAGCGGGGATGTAGGGCGAGGGGACGGCACTGAAGCTTTCTTT CATSGDVGRGDGTEAFF
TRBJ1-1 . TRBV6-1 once TGTGCCATCCCCCAAGGCCTTTCAACCACTGAAGCTTTCTTT CAIPQGLSTTEAFF
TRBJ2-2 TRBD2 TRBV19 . TGTGCCAGTAGGCGGGAGTCCACCGGGGAGCTGTTTTTT CASRRESTGELFF
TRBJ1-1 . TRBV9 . TGTGCCAGCAGCGTATATGCCGGAACCACTGAAGCTTTCTTT CASSVYAGTTEAFF
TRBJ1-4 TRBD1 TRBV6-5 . TGTGCCAGCAGTGCAGACAGGGGCGAAAAACTGTTTTTT CASSADRGEKLFF
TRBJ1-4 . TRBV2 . TGTGCCAGCAGTAGACAGATTGAAAAACTGTTTTTT CASSRQIEKLFF
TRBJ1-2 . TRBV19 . TGTGCCAGTAGTATAACAGGGAATGGCTACACCTTC CASSITGNGYTF
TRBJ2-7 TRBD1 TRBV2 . TGTGCCAGCAGGTCTAGACTGGGACAGTCCTACGAGCAGTACTTC CASRSRLGQSYEQYF
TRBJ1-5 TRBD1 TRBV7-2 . TGTGCCAGCAGCTTAGACAGGGGCGCGAATCAGCCCCAGCATTTT CASSLDRGANQPQHF
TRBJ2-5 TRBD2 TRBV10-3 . TGTGCCATCAGGGGTAGCGGGAGGTCCCAAGAGACCCAGTACTTC CAIRGSGRSQETQYF
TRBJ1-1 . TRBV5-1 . TGTGCCAGCAGACTCTACGAGGGACGGAACACTGAAGCTTTCTTT CASRLYEGRNTEAFF
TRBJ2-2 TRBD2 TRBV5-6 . TGTGCCAGCAGCCTGAAGGGACTAGCGTCCACCGGGGAGCTGTTTTTT CASSLKGLASTGELFF
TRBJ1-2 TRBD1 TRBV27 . TGTGCCAGCGGAAGGACAGGGGGCCGGTATGGCTACACCTTC CASGRTGGRYGYTF
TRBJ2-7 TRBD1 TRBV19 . TGTGCCAGTAGGGGACAGGGGGCGCGGTACGAGCAGTACTTC CASRGQGARYEQYF
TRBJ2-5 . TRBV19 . TGTGCCAGTAGTAACTCCCCCGCCGGTCAGGGAGAGACCCAGTACTTC CASSNSPAGQGETQYF
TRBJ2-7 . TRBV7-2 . TGTGCCAGCAGCTACCGTGGTCTGCTGGGGGAGCAGTACTTC CASSYRGLLGEQYF
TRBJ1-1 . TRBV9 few TGTGCCAGCAGCGTTTTTCCCGACAGCTTAGGAGAAGCTTTCTTT CASSVFPDSLGEAFF
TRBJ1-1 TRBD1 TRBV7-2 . TGTGCCAGCAGCCGAAAAGACAGGGACACTGAAGCTTTCTTT CASSRKDRDTEAFF
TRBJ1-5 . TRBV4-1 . TGCGCCAGCAGCCAAGGGGGGGTCCATAGCAATCAGCCCCAGCATTTT CASSQGGVHSNQPQHF
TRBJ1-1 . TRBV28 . TGTGCCAGCAGTTTACTCAGGGGTATGAACACTGAAGCTTTCTTT CASSLLRGMNTEAFF
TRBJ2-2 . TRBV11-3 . TGTGCCAGCAGCTTAAACCGAGCGGGTGGAGGCACCGGGGAGCTGTTTTTT CASSLNRAGGGTGELFF
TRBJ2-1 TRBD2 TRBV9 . TGTGCCAGCAGCGTTCTTGGCGGGAGGGCCTACAATGAGCAGTTCTTC CASSVLGGRAYNEQFF
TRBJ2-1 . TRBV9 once TGTGCCAGCAGCGTCCTCTCTAGCGCCTTCTACAATGAGCAGTTCTTC CASSVLSSAFYNEQFF
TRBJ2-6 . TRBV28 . TGTGCCAGCAGTCAGCACTCTGGGGCCAACGTCCTGACTTTC CASSQHSGANVLTF
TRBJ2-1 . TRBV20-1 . TGCAGTGCTAGTAGTTTAGAGGAGCAGTTCTTC CSASSLEEQFF
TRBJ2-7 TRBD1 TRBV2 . TGTGCCAGCAGCAAGGACAGGGCGTACGAGCAGTACTTC CASSKDRAYEQYF
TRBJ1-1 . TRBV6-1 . TGTGCCAGCAGTGACCAGGGGATGGGCACTGAAGCTTTCTTT CASSDQGMGTEAFF
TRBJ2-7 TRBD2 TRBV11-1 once TGTGCCAGCAGTTTTAGCGGGACCGGGCAGCAGTACTTC CASSFSGTGQQYF
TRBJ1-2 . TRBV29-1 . TGCAGCCTTCGGGGGGCGGGGGGCTACACCTTC CSLRGAGGYTF
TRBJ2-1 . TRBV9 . TGTGCCAGCAGCGCGGGTGGGGTTGGAGGAAGGTCCTACAATGAGCAGTTCTTC CASSAGGVGGRSYNEQFF
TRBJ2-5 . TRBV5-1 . TGCGCCAGCAGCCCTGGGCGCCAAGAGACCCAGTACTTC CASSPGRQETQYF
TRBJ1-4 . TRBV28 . TGTGCCAGCAGTGTGATCGGGCCGCTTAATGAAAAACTGTTTTTT CASSVIGPLNEKLFF
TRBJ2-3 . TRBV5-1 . TGCGCCAGCAGCGAAGGACAAACAACAGATACGCAGTATTTT CASSEGQTTDTQYF
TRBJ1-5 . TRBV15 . TGTGCCACCAGCATCCGCGAAGGGGGGGCTCAGCCCCAGCATTTT CATSIREGGAQPQHF
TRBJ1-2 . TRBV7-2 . TGTGCCAGCAGCCTGGGGACCTGGTCTGGCTACACCTTC CASSLGTWSGYTF
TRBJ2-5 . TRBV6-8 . TGTGCCAGCAGTTACAGGACACCGTACCAAGAGACCCAGTACTTC CASSYRTPYQETQYF
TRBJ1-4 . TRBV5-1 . TGCGCCAGCAGCTTGGTAGTAGGTGAAAAACTGTTTTTT CASSLVVGEKLFF
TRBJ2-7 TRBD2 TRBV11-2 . TGTGCCAGCAGCTCACTGACTAGCGGGATCAACGAGCAGTACTTC CASSSLTSGINEQYF
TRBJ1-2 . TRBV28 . TGTGCCAGTACAGCTCCGGGGGGTGAAAACTATGGCTACACCTTC CASTAPGGENYGYTF
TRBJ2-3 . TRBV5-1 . TGCGCCAGCAGCTTCGGCGCAGATACGCAGTATTTT CASSFGADTQYF
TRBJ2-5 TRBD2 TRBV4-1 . TGCGCCAGCAGCCTCGGGACTAGCGGATTTCAAGAGACCCAGTACTTC CASSLGTSGFQETQYF